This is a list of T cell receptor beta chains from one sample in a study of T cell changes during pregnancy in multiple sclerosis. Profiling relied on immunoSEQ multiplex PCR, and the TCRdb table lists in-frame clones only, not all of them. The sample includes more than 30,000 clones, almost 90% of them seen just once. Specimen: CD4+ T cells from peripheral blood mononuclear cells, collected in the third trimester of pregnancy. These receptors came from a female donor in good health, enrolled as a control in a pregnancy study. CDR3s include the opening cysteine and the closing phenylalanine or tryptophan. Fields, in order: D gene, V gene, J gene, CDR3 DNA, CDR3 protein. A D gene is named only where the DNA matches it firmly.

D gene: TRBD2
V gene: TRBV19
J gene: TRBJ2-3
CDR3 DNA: TGTGCCAGTAGTATAGTAGGCGGGAGGCTCGCAGATACGCAGTATTTT
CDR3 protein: CASSIVGGRLADTQYF

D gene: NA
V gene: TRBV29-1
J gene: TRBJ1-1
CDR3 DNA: TGCAGCGTTGAAGACCGGGGGGACACTGAAGCTTTCTTT
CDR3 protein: CSVEDRGDTEAFF

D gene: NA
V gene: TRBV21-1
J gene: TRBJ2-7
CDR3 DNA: TGTGCCAGCAGCAAAGGAAGAAGCGGGGGGACCTACGAGCAGTACTTC
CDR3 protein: CASSKGRSGGTYEQYF

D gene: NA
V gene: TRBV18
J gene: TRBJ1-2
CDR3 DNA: TGTGCCAGCTCACCGGCAGGGGACCCGAACTATGGCTACACCTTC
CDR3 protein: CASSPAGDPNYGYTF

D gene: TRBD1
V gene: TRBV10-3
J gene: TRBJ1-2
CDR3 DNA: TGTGCCATCAGTGGTTCCACAGGGGACTATGGCTACACCTTC
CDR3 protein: CAISGSTGDYGYTF

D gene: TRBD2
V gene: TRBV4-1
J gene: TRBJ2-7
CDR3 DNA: TGCGCCAGCAGCCAAGGACTAGCGGGTTCCTACGAGCAGTACTTC
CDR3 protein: CASSQGLAGSYEQYF

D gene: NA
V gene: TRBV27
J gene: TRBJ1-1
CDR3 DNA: TGTGCCAGCACCCCTGGGAGGAGGCCGGTAATGAACACTGAAGCTTTCTTT
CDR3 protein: CASTPGRRPVMNTEAFF

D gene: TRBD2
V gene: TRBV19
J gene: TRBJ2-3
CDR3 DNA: TGTGCCAGTAGTACGTTAGCGGGGGGATACACAGATACGCAGTATTTT
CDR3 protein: CASSTLAGGYTDTQYF

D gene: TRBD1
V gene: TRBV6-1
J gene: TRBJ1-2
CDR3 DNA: TGTGCCAGCGGGACAGGGCAGGGGGGTGGCTACACCTTC
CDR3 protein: CASGTGQGGGYTF

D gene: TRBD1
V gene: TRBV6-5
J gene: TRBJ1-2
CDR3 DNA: TGTGCCAGCAGTCACCGGGACAGGGATTATGGCTACACCTTC
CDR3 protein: CASSHRDRDYGYTF

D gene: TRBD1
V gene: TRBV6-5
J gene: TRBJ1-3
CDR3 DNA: TGTGCCAGCAGTCGACAGGGAGGAAACACCATATATTTT
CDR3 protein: CASSRQGGNTIYF

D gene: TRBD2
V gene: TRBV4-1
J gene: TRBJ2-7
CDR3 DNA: TGCGCCAGCAGCCAAGTGGGACTAGCGGCCTACGAGCAGTACTTC
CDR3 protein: CASSQVGLAAYEQYF